This TCR beta chain comes out of a study of T cells in women clearing cervical HPV infection. Across the whole study: Controls were women whose single incident HPV16 infection cleared within 12 months without precancer or cancer.

Genomic DNA, averaging about 1,100 ng per sample, yielded TCR beta CDR3 via immunoSEQ. The assay was immunoSEQ multiplex PCR, and TCRdb's table has in-frame clones only and misses some. The sample totals 20,000 to 25,000 clones; its top ten clones hold under 3.5%. As concerns this clone: The read stops 3 residues short of the end of the CDR3; the missing end is completed from the germline J gene.

This CDR3 is built from 14 residues. Germline lookup yields CDR1 SEHNR and CDR2 FQNEAQ (reference sequence). V was clipped by 2 bases and J by 6 bases; unmatched bases: 6. J is TRBJ1-2 and V is TRBV7-9; TRBD1 matches 7 bases. The sequenced sample was blood buffy coat. This TCR derives from a woman between 18 and 69 years old with a cervical HPV16 infection that either progressed to CIN3+ or cleared (not recorded which). CDR3 residues: CASSLTGTVNGYTF. The sequenced part of the CDR3 DNA is TGTGCCAGCAGCTTAACTGGGACAGTGAATGGC. The full variable domain, rest sourced from reference TRBV7-9 and TRBJ1-2, is DTGVSQNPRHKITKRGQNVTFRCDPISEHNRLYWYRQTLGQGPEFLTYFQNEAQLEKSRLLSDRFSAERPKGSFSTLEIQRTEQGDSAMYLCASSLTGTVNGYTFGSGTRLTVV.